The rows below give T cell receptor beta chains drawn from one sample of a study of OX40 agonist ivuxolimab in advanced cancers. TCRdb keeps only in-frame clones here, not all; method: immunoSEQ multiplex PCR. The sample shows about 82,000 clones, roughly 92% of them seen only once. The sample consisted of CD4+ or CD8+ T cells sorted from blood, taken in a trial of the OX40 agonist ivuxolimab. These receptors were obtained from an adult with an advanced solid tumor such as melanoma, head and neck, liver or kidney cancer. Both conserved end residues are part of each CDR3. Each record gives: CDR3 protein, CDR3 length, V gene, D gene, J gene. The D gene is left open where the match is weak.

CDR3aa: CASRVQALNSPLHF; len: 14; v_gene: TRBV10-2; d_gene: .; j_gene: TRBJ1-6
CDR3aa: CASRETSDDEQFF; len: 13; v_gene: TRBV7-9; d_gene: .; j_gene: TRBJ2-1
CDR3aa: CASSPSGTAYEQYF; len: 14; v_gene: TRBV9; d_gene: TRBD2; j_gene: TRBJ2-7
CDR3aa: CASRYHETQYF; len: 11; v_gene: TRBV2; d_gene: .; j_gene: TRBJ2-5
CDR3aa: CATSLLYGTPNEKLFF; len: 16; v_gene: TRBV15; d_gene: .; j_gene: TRBJ1-4
CDR3aa: CASSPKGEAVKLFF; len: 14; v_gene: TRBV6-1; d_gene: .; j_gene: TRBJ1-4
CDR3aa: CASSLASGRYNEQFF; len: 15; v_gene: TRBV7-3; d_gene: TRBD2; j_gene: TRBJ2-1
CDR3aa: CMGRGYNEQFF; len: 11; v_gene: TRBV20-1; d_gene: .; j_gene: TRBJ2-1
CDR3aa: CASSKQAVNTEAFF; len: 14; v_gene: TRBV5-1; d_gene: .; j_gene: TRBJ1-1
CDR3aa: CAISASASTSEPQHF; len: 15; v_gene: TRBV10-3; d_gene: .; j_gene: TRBJ1-5
CDR3aa: CASSLAGPGTDTQYF; len: 15; v_gene: TRBV28; d_gene: .; j_gene: TRBJ2-3
CDR3aa: CASSFTPDTGELFF; len: 14; v_gene: TRBV6-1; d_gene: .; j_gene: TRBJ2-2
CDR3aa: CASSIQVYEQYF; len: 12; v_gene: TRBV6-1; d_gene: .; j_gene: TRBJ2-7
CDR3aa: CAWRHTGGLGNTIYF; len: 15; v_gene: TRBV30; d_gene: TRBD1; j_gene: TRBJ1-3
CDR3aa: CASSRTLGGGIWPQHF; len: 16; v_gene: TRBV4-1; d_gene: .; j_gene: TRBJ1-5
CDR3aa: CASRDGVVAGGETQYF; len: 16; v_gene: TRBV5-1; d_gene: TRBD2; j_gene: TRBJ2-5
CDR3aa: CASSPPEARETQYF; len: 14; v_gene: TRBV14; d_gene: .; j_gene: TRBJ2-5